Listed below are T cell receptor beta chains from one sample, sequenced in a study of Ad26.COV2.S vaccination and SARS-CoV-2 variants. Profiling relied on immunoSEQ multiplex PCR, and the TCRdb table lists in-frame clones only, not all of them. In the table there are nearly 400,000 clones, 89% of which are singletons. Sequencing used peripheral blood, obtained in a trial of Ad26.COV2.S vaccine versus placebo. Receptors originate from a person aged 18-65 years who received the Ad26.COV2.S COVID-19 vaccine or a placebo. CDR3s include the opening cysteine and the closing phenylalanine or tryptophan.

J gene	V gene	CDR3 protein
TRBJ2-1	TRBV18	CASHQGHEQFF
TRBJ2-7	TRBV12-3/TRBV12-4	CASSLAGTYEQYF
TRBJ1-2	TRBV4-2	CASSPRQGADYGYTF
TRBJ1-1	TRBV7-9	CASSSAVGRRNTEAFF
TRBJ2-3	TRBV5-5	CASSRDREAARNTQYF
TRBJ2-1	TRBV11-3	CASSHTSGSYSYNEQFF
TRBJ2-1	TRBV30	CAWSVREGRYNEQFF
TRBJ2-2	TRBV19	CASSQVANTGELFF
TRBJ2-7	TRBV3-1/TRBV3-2	CASSSFSGIMPYEQYF
TRBJ1-1	TRBV28	CASSLTGTEAFF
TRBJ1-2	TRBV2	CASSEEGRRGYTF
TRBJ1-2	TRBV5-1	CASSWDGLNYGYTF
TRBJ2-7	TRBV5-6	CASSFASPGYEQYF
TRBJ1-1	TRBV3-1/TRBV3-2	CASSRGGVSNTEAFF
TRBJ1-2	TRBV19	CASMGNLRDRGFYGYTF
TRBJ1-1	TRBV7-2	CASRPPGQASEAFF
TRBJ2-2	TRBV5-1	CASSPDRAAGELFF
TRBJ1-2	TRBV11-1	CASTRPGGDYTF
TRBJ2-1	TRBV3-1/TRBV3-2	CASRGDSTSYNEQFF
TRBJ2-1	TRBV5-1	CASSPGTSVDLSYNEQFF
TRBJ1-2	TRBV29-1	CSVEDLLGGNYGYTF
TRBJ2-7	TRBV7-3	CASSPRQGHREQYF
TRBJ1-1	TRBV4-1	CASSQGSRNTEAFF
TRBJ2-1	TRBV6-2/TRBV6-3	CASSPFSGQRLFF